This T cell receptor beta chain derives from a study of T cell changes during pregnancy in multiple sclerosis. This table comes from immunoSEQ multiplex PCR, and its TCRdb copy is limited to in-frame clones, with some not included. The sample lists about 75,000 clones; about 90% were seen once. The CDR3 runs 14 residues. The J segment lost 3 bases and the V segment lost 3 bases, leaving 3 bases of the junction unmatched. From germline, CDR1 is SGHNT and CDR2 YYREEE (reference sequence). The receptor was derived from a female donor in good health, enrolled as a control in a pregnancy study. This chain links TRBV5-4 with TRBJ2-1; 7 bases agree with TRBD2. Source: peripheral blood, taken in the first trimester of pregnancy. This CDR3 reads CASSSSGVYNEQFF. The CDR3, as DNA: TGTGCCAGCAGCTCTAGCGGAGTCTACAATGAGCAGTTCTTC.